This is a list of T cell receptor beta chains from one sample in a study of Ad26.COV2.S vaccination and SARS-CoV-2 variants. The assay was immunoSEQ multiplex PCR, and TCRdb's table has in-frame clones only and misses some. The sample holds hundreds of thousands of clones, under 90% seen once. The input for sequencing was peripheral blood, taken in a trial of Ad26.COV2.S vaccine versus placebo. Source of these receptors: a person between 18 and 65 years old who received the Ad26.COV2.S COVID-19 vaccine or a placebo. Both conserved end residues are part of each CDR3. Each record gives: clone size, V gene, D gene, J gene, CDR3 protein, CDR3 DNA. D genes are given only for firm matches. Size values are once, few and many counts, or a class for expanded clones, and some rows have none.

>-|TRBV6-6|-|TRBJ1-1
CASSYTKGGTEAFF
TGTGCCAGCAGTTACACCAAGGGTGGCACTGAAGCTTTCTTT
>-|TRBV6-5|TRBD1|TRBJ1-2
CASSAGGFDNGYTF
TGTGCCAGCAGCGCAGGGGGCTTTGATAATGGCTACACCTTC
>-|TRBV7-9|TRBD1|TRBJ1-1
CASGPVRGRGVNTEAFF
TGTGCCAGCGGACCGGTCAGGGGGCGCGGGGTGAACACTGAAGCTTTCTTT
>few|TRBV21-1|-|TRBJ2-1
CASSKRLAGVHNEQFF
TGTGCCAGCAGCAAACGATTAGCGGGAGTTCATAATGAGCAGTTCTTC
>-|TRBV27|TRBD2|TRBJ2-2
CASSPLAGGTGELFF
TGTGCCAGCAGTCCCCTAGCGGGAGGTACCGGGGAGCTGTTTTTT
>-|TRBV2|-|TRBJ1-6
CASNQGSNSPLHF
TGTGCCAGCAACCAGGGTAGTAATTCACCCCTCCACTTT
>-|TRBV9|TRBD1|TRBJ2-5
CASSYRGKKETQYF
TGTGCCAGCAGCTACAGGGGGAAGAAAGAGACCCAGTACTTC
>-|TRBV14|-|TRBJ1-2
CASSQALQATGGYTF
TGTGCCAGCAGCCAAGCCCTACAGGCGACGGGTGGCTACACCTTC
>once|TRBV7-3|-|TRBJ2-1
CASSQDVAFNEQFF
TGTGCCAGCAGCCAGGACGTTGCGTTCAATGAGCAGTTCTTC
>-|TRBV5-1|-|TRBJ1-4
CASSFGRANEKLFF
TGCGCCAGCAGCTTTGGACGGGCTAATGAAAAACTGTTTTTT
>-|TRBV9|-|TRBJ2-5
CASSVYGGLYQETQYF
TGTGCCAGCAGCGTCTATGGGGGGCTTTACCAAGAGACCCAGTACTTC
>-|TRBV2|TRBD1|TRBJ2-7
CANRDSSEQYF
TGTGCCAACCGGGACAGTTCCGAGCAGTACTTC
>-|TRBV4-3|-|TRBJ2-5
CASSQYVRSQETQYF
TGCGCCAGCAGCCAATACGTGAGGTCCCAAGAGACCCAGTACTTC
>few|TRBV6-5|-|TRBJ2-6
CASSPRTDVLTF
TGTGCCAGCAGCCCCCGGACTGACGTCCTGACTTTC
>-|TRBV7-9|-|TRBJ1-1
CASSFGQSEAFF
TGTGCCAGCAGCTTCGGACAGTCTGAAGCTTTCTTT
>-|TRBV13|-|TRBJ1-2
CASSLGAGEGYTF
TGTGCCAGCAGCTTAGGCGCAGGGGAAGGCTACACCTTC
>-|TRBV3-1/TRBV3-2|-|TRBJ2-7
CASSPRTAAVGEQYF
TGTGCCAGCAGCCCTAGGACTGCGGCAGTGGGCGAGCAGTACTTC
>-|TRBV7-2|-|TRBJ1-5
CASSLSGYQPQHF
TGTGCCAGCAGCTTATCGGGATATCAGCCCCAGCATTTT
>-|TRBV7-6|TRBD2|TRBJ2-5
CASSSPGGWDQETQYF
TGTGCCAGCAGCTCCCCGGGGGGTTGGGACCAAGAGACCCAGTACTTC
>-|TRBV19|-|TRBJ1-2
CASSIQPGAVRGYTF
TGTGCCAGTAGTATCCAGCCAGGCGCCGTCCGTGGCTACACCTTC
>-|TRBV19|-|TRBJ1-2
CASSMLKTGYDDYTF
TGTGCCAGTAGTATGCTAAAAACAGGTTATGATGACTACACCTTC
>-|TRBV19|-|TRBJ2-1
CASMDWGNEQFF
TGTGCCAGCATGGACTGGGGCAATGAGCAGTTCTTC
>-|TRBV3-1/TRBV3-2|-|TRBJ1-6
CASSLGQTNSPLHF
TGTGCCAGCAGCCTGGGACAAACCAATTCACCCCTCCACTTT
>few|TRBV11-2|-|TRBJ1-4
CASSYKSGTLVRKLFF
TGTGCCAGCAGCTATAAATCAGGGACCCTCGTCAGAAAACTGTTTTTT
>-|TRBV2|-|TRBJ2-7
CASSGGQAEQYF
TGTGCCAGCAGTGGTGGCCAGGCCGAGCAGTACTTC
>-|TRBV2|-|TRBJ1-6
CASKLTGDNSPLHF
TGTGCCAGCAAGCTGACAGGCGACAATTCACCCCTCCACTTT
>-|TRBV5-6|TRBD2|TRBJ2-7
CASSYSSGGAGYEQYF
TGTGCCAGCAGCTATTCTAGCGGGGGGGCCGGATACGAGCAGTACTTC
>few|TRBV5-4|TRBD1|TRBJ1-2
CASRGTGAYGYTF
TGTGCCAGCAGGGGGACAGGGGCCTATGGCTACACCTTC
>-|TRBV19|TRBD1|TRBJ1-1
CASSKPGGNTEAFF
TGTGCCAGTAGTAAACCAGGGGGGAACACTGAAGCTTTCTTT
>-|TRBV4-1|-|TRBJ2-5
CASSRGTAETQYF
TGCGCCAGCAGCCGCGGGACAGCAGAGACCCAGTACTTC
>-|TRBV7-9|-|TRBJ2-7
CASSLGRAHTYEQYF
TGTGCCAGCAGCTTGGGGCGGGCCCACACCTACGAGCAGTACTTC
>-|TRBV27|-|TRBJ2-1
CASSFSGELSYNEQFF
TGTGCCAGCAGTTTCTCAGGGGAATTGTCCTACAATGAGCAGTTCTTC
>-|TRBV7-3|-|TRBJ1-3
CASSLGSGNTIYF
TGTGCCAGCAGCTTGGGTTCAGGAAACACCATATATTTT
>-|TRBV7-2|-|TRBJ1-1
CASSLGGPRGTEAFF
TGTGCCAGCAGCTTAGGGGGCCCAAGGGGCACTGAAGCTTTCTTT
>-|TRBV5-5|-|TRBJ2-4
CASSRGGINIQYF
TGTGCCAGCAGCCGAGGGGGGATAAACATTCAGTACTTC
>-|TRBV7-6|-|TRBJ2-2
CASSLARSGGGGGELFF
TGTGCCAGCAGCTTAGCGCGGTCGGGGGGCGGAGGCGGGGAGCTGTTTTTT
>-|TRBV5-6|-|TRBJ1-2
CASSAVGAGYGYTF
TGTGCCAGCAGCGCCGTGGGGGCTGGCTATGGCTACACCTTC
>once|TRBV14|-|TRBJ1-6
CASSQDPRPNSPLHF
TGTGCCAGCAGCCAAGATCCCCGGCCTAATTCACCCCTCCACTTT
>-|TRBV3-1/TRBV3-2|-|TRBJ2-3
CASSRLGTDTQYF
TGTGCCAGCAGCCGCTTGGGGACAGATACGCAGTATTTT
>once|TRBV4-1|-|TRBJ1-1
CASSLRTVNTEAFF
TGCGCCAGCAGCCTCCGGACAGTGAACACTGAAGCTTTCTTT
>-|TRBV5-5|TRBD1|TRBJ1-4
CASSFGTGGRSTNEKLFF
TGTGCCAGCAGCTTCGGGACAGGGGGAAGGTCTACTAATGAAAAACTGTTTTTT
>few|TRBV7-9|-|TRBJ1-1
CASSSTGTANTEAFF
TGTGCCAGCAGCTCCACCGGGACGGCTAACACTGAAGCTTTCTTT
>-|TRBV4-1|-|TRBJ1-2
CASSQGRSSVYGYTF
TGCGCCAGCAGCCAAGGACGGTCAAGCGTCTATGGCTACACCTTC
>few|TRBV2|-|TRBJ2-7
CASSHDFSSYEQYF
TGTGCCAGCAGCCACGACTTTTCCTCCTACGAGCAGTACTTC
>-|TRBV7-2|TRBD1|TRBJ1-5
CASSSARGQGQPQHF
TGTGCCAGCAGCTCCGCCAGGGGGCAAGGACAGCCCCAGCATTTT
>-|TRBV15|-|TRBJ1-1
CATSRDSTYTEAFF
TGTGCCACCAGCAGAGATTCCACCTACACTGAAGCTTTCTTT
>-|TRBV19|-|TRBJ2-5
CASSISRWQETQYF
TGTGCCAGTAGTATCTCTCGTTGGCAAGAGACCCAGTACTTC
>-|TRBV5-4|-|TRBJ1-2
CASLNVGAYGYTF
TGTGCCAGCCTCAATGTAGGGGCCTATGGCTACACCTTC
>-|TRBV7-9|-|TRBJ2-6
CASSQRTSNVLTF
TGTGCCAGCAGTCAAAGGACCAGTAACGTCCTGACTTTC